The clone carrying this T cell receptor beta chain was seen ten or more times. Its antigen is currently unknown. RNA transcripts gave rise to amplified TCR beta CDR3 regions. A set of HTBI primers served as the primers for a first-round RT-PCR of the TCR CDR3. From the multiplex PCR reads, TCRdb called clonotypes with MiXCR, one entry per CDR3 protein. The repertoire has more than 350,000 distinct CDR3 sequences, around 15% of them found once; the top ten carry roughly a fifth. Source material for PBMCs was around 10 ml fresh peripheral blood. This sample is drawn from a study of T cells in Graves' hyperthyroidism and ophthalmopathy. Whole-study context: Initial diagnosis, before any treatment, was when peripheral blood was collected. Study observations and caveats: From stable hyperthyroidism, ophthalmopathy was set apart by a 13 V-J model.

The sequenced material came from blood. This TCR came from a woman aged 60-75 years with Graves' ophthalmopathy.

The CDR3 DNA sequence: TGTGCCAGCAGTTTAGGCCTAGCGACAGTCAATGAGCAGTTCTTC. Amino acids: CASSLGLATVNEQFF. The V gene is TRBV28, the J gene TRBJ2-1; possible D gene TRBD2, 6 bases. V was pared by 2 bases and J by 6 bases, with 14 bases between. This CDR3 contains 15 residues. Germline loops: CDR1 MDHEN, CDR2 SYDVKM.